This entry concerns a single T cell receptor beta chain. These data originate in a study of shared clonotypes between healthy human individuals. Using immunoSEQ multiplex PCR, the repertoire was profiled, and TCRdb retains in-frame clones only, with some absent. The sample lists about 2.4 million clones; under 95% were seen once. CDR1 is SGDLS and CDR2 is YYNGEE in the germline V gene. Trimming took off 3 bases at V and 3 bases at J, with 7 bases between the two ends. The CDR3 is 13 amino acids. The chain couples TRBV9 to TRBJ2-1, with D possibly TRBD2 on 5 matching bases. The source of this sequence is a man younger than 35 in good health. Some clones in this sample may be carry-over from other donors' samples. Sequences were obtained from naive CD4+ T cells from PBMCs. As to subset: CD45RA+ positively selected. CDR3 sequence: CASSGTLYNEQFF. The CDR3 DNA reads as TGTGCCAGCAGCGGGACTCTCTACAATGAGCAGTTCTTC.